One and the same sample provided the 26 T cell receptor beta chains below, sequenced in a study of shared clonotypes between healthy human individuals. As defined, naive CD8 cells were CD45RO-negative and positively selected for CCR7, with terminally differentiated effector memory CD45RA+ cells excluded. Only in-frame clones appear in the TCRdb table, and some are missing; sequencing was by immunoSEQ multiplex PCR. The sample lists about 2.1 million clones; roughly 93% were seen once. Sequencing was done on a sample of naive CD8+ T cells from PBMCs. The receptors originated from a man between 18 and 35 years old in good health. Some clones in this sample may be carry-over from other donors' samples.

This chain joins TRBV9 and TRBJ2-5; D unclear. Germline V lookup: CDR1 SGDLS, CDR2 YYNGEE. The CDR3 totals 15 residues. V was cut by 0 bases and J by 1 base, with 10 bases left in between. CDR3 protein: CASSVGETVQETQYF. The CDR3 DNA follows: TGTGCCAGCAGCGTAGGAGAAACGGTCCAAGAGACCCAGTACTTC.

This clone has a single count. The V call is TRBV18, the J call TRBJ1-1, with TRBD1 as a possible D gene (5 bases). The V end was cut by 5 bases, the J end by 3 bases, with 19 bases between. CDR3 length: 16 residues. The germline V gene encodes CDR1 KGHSH and CDR2 LQKENI. CDR3: CASSFRARVLDTEAFF. The CDR3 bases are TGTGCCAGCTCATTCAGGGCTAGGGTCTTGGACACTGAAGCTTTCTTT.

A single count supports this clone. This chain uses TRBV21-1 with TRBJ1-1. TRBV21-1 is a recognized pseudogene. This CDR3 contains 13 residues. CDR3 residues: CASSAYTDTEAFF. The CDR3 DNA reads TGTGCCAGCAGCGCCTACACCGACACTGAAGCTTTCTTT.

Details on this clone: One end of the junction does not line up with germline, which may come from a read error. This chain links TRBV27 with TRBJ2-3, with D perhaps being TRBD1 or TRBD2 (5 bases each). CDR3 length: 12 amino acids. Germline CDR1 is MNHEY and CDR2 is SMNVEV (reference sequence). CDR3 sequence: CASSLSRGPLNF. The CDR3 nucleotides read TGTGCCAGCAGTTTGAGTCGGGGACCCCTGAATTTT.

In its sample, this clone was seen a few times. The V and J genes are TRBV11-2 and TRBJ1-5; no clear D. V lost 4 bases and J lost 4, with 11 bases in between. The germline V gene has CDR1 SGHAT and CDR2 FQNNGV. The CDR3 has 14 amino acids. The chain's CDR3 is CASSSTGLNQPQHF. CDR3 DNA: TGTGCCAGCAGCTCCACCGGACTAAATCAGCCCCAGCATTTT.

CDR3 sequence: CASSSWDSMNTEAFF. The CDR3, as DNA: TGTGCCAGCAGTAGTTGGGACAGCATGAACACTGAAGCTTTCTTT. The chain combines TRBV27 with TRBJ1-1, with TRBD1 identical over 7 bases. Trimming took 5 bases from V and 0 from J; bases not matched to a gene: 6. The CDR3 is made up of 15 amino acids. The germline V gene has CDR1 MNHEY and CDR2 SMNVEV (reference sequence).

This clone was recorded only once. This sequence joins TRBV19 and TRBJ2-2; TRBD2 matches 7 bases. Germline loops: CDR1 LNHDA, CDR2 SQIVND (reference sequence). V lost 8 bases, J lost 6 bases, and 3 bases stayed unmatched. This CDR3 contains 12 residues. For the CDR3, the DNA is TGTGCCAGTCGGGCGGGGGCCGGGGAGCTGTTTTTT. As protein: CASRAGAGELFF.

The chain recombines TRBV7-9 with TRBJ2-1; the match to TRBD2 covers 13 bases. Trimming took 4 bases from V and 7 from J; bases not matched to a gene: 7. This CDR3 has 16 amino acids. CDR1 and CDR2 from the germline V gene are SEHNR and FQNEAQ (reference sequence). The CDR3 protein is CASSSRTSGSKNEQFF. The CDR3 DNA reads as TGTGCCAGCAGCTCCCGGACTAGCGGGAGTAAGAATGAGCAGTTCTTC.

To note about this clone: The sample carries other DNA sequences with the same CDR3. V gene TRBV7-9 combines with J gene TRBJ2-1, with D possibly matching TRBD2 (5 bases). The CDR3 loop spans 13 amino acids. Trimming cost V 5 bases and J 4 bases, with 9 bases left between them. Looked up from germline, CDR1 is SEHNR and CDR2 is FQNEAQ (reference sequence). DNA for the CDR3: TGTGCCAGCAGCCCGGGGTCATACAATGAGCAGTTCTTC. Translation gives CASSPGSYNEQFF. Complete variable domain (other parts from reference TRBV7-9 and TRBJ2-1): DTGVSQNPRHKITKRGQNVTFRCDPISEHNRLYWYRQTLGQGPEFLTYFQNEAQLEKSRLLSDRFSAERPKGSFSTLEIQRTEQGDSAMYLCASSPGSYNEQFFGPGTRLTVL.

In regard to this clone: The same CDR3 arises from other DNA sequences in this sample as well. The chain links TRBV27 to TRBJ2-7; D remains unclear. The CDR3 is 13 residues long. Trimming cost V 3 bases and J 2 bases, with 8 bases left between them. The germline gives CDR1 MNHEY, CDR2 SMNVEV (reference sequence). CDR3 in DNA: TGTGCCAGCAGTTTTGGCATTACCTACGAGCAGTACTTC. Translated: CASSFGITYEQYF.

This chain connects TRBV6-1 to TRBJ2-1; the match to TRBD2 covers 8 bases. The CDR3 is made up of 18 amino acids. Unmatched junction bases numbered 16, after V lost 2 bases and J lost 7 bases. Germline V gene data show CDR1 as MNHNS and CDR2 as SASEGT. The CDR3 here is CASSELGGAGEARNEQFF. CDR3 nucleotides: TGTGCCAGCAGTGAACTTGGTGGAGCGGGAGAAGCAAGGAATGAGCAGTTCTTC.

The chain joins TRBV9 to TRBJ1-2; perhaps TRBD1 as D (6 bases). Deletions cut 2 bases from V and 0 bases from J, with 23 bases between. From germline, CDR1 is SGDLS and CDR2 YYNGEE. The CDR3 length is 19 residues. Here the CDR3 reads CASSVGGPRDETANYGYTF. The CDR3 DNA sequence: TGTGCCAGCAGCGTGGGGGGCCCCCGTGACGAGACAGCTAACTATGGCTACACCTTC.

This clone was seen only a few times. In the same sample, other DNA sequences code for this CDR3. The chain couples TRBV7-9 to TRBJ1-1; D unclear. The ends were cut back, 3 bases at V and 1 base at J, with 6 bases in the middle. In germline, CDR1 is SEHNR, CDR2 FQNEAQ (reference sequence). The CDR3 has 13 amino acids. The CDR3 loop is CASSFPGNTEAFF. The CDR3, as DNA: TGTGCCAGCAGCTTCCCAGGGAACACTGAAGCTTTCTTT.

The V gene is TRBV2, the J gene TRBJ2-1; tentative D call: TRBD2 (5 bases). Trimming shortened V by 6 bases and J by 0 bases, and 21 bases separated the two germline ends. The length of the CDR3 is 18 residues. Germline-derived CDR1 and CDR2 are SNHLY and FYNNEI. CDR3: CASRENTRAEASYNEQFF. In DNA, the CDR3 is TGTGCCAGCAGGGAGAATACTAGGGCGGAAGCCTCCTACAATGAGCAGTTCTTC.

The CDR3 loop reads CASSLWVGHGYTF. In DNA form, the CDR3 reads TGTGCCAGCAGCTTGTGGGTTGGGCATGGCTACACCTTC. V gene TRBV7-8 combines with J gene TRBJ1-2; D remains unclear. Trimming took 3 bases from V and 6 from J, leaving 11 bases between them. CDR3 size: 13 residues. Germline loops: CDR1 SGHVS, CDR2 FQNEAQ.

In the case of this clone: Other DNA sequences in this sample translate to the same CDR3. J is TRBJ2-7 and V is TRBV5-1; 11 bases fit TRBD2. Per the germline V gene, CDR1 is SGHRS and CDR2 is YFSETQ. This CDR3 is 16 amino acids long. The V segment lost 0 bases and the J segment 1 base; nucleotides outside the gene matches: 3. This chain's CDR3 is CASSLARLAGSYEQYF. The CDR3 bases are TGCGCCAGCAGCTTGGCCCGACTAGCGGGGTCCTACGAGCAGTACTTC. Full variable domain (outside the CDR3, taken from reference TRBV5-1 and TRBJ2-7): KAGVTQTPRYLIKTRGQQVTLSCSPISGHRSVSWYQQTPGQGLQFLFEYFSETQRNKGNFPGRFSGRQFSNSRSEMNVSTLELGDSALYLCASSLARLAGSYEQYFGPGTRLTVT.

The sample holds one count of this clone. The chain is built from TRBV7-9 and TRBJ2-7; possible D gene TRBD1, 6 bases. Per the germline V gene, CDR1 is SEHNR and CDR2 is FQNEAQ (reference sequence). V lost 3 bases, J lost 6 bases, and 18 bases lay in between. The CDR3 sequence is 15 residues long. The DNA for the CDR3 is TGTGCCAGCAGCTTCACCCCCACAGGGAATCGCGAGCAGTACTTC. As protein: CASSFTPTGNREQYF.

CDR3 DNA: TGTGCCAGCAGCGTAGCTAGCGGGAGGCCCAGGGATGAGCAGTTCTTC. This sequence encodes CASSVASGRPRDEQFF. This chain uses TRBV9 with TRBJ2-1; 11 nucleotides match TRBD2. This CDR3 comprises 16 residues. Looked up from germline, CDR1 is SGDLS and CDR2 is YYNGEE. The junction had 7 bases not matched to a gene; V was cut back by 0 bases and J by 8 bases.

This clone was detected only once. The rearrangement joins TRBV7-9 to TRBJ1-2, with no clear D. This CDR3 spans 14 amino acids. V gave up 5 bases and J gave up 8 bases, with 18 bases separating them. CDR1 is SEHNR and CDR2 is FQNEAQ in the germline V gene (reference sequence). The CDR3 DNA follows: TGTGCCAGCAGCCCCCGGGAGCCCAGAGGGGGCTACACCTTC. Its protein is CASSPREPRGGYTF.

The CDR3 nucleotides read TGTGCCAGCAGCTTAGGTGATAGCGGGAGCCCCGGCACAGATACGCAGTATTTT. Translating gives CASSLGDSGSPGTDTQYF. The chain recombines TRBV11-2 with TRBJ2-3; TRBD2 agrees at 9 bases. V lost 1 base and J lost 1; bases outside the gene matches: 9. Germline values: CDR1 SGHAT, CDR2 FQNNGV. The CDR3 covers 18 residues.

The CDR3 reads CASSYSGDGGELFF. In nucleotides, the CDR3 is TGTGCCAGCAGTTACTCCGGGGATGGCGGGGAGCTGTTTTTT. The rearrangement uses TRBV6-5 and TRBJ2-2; D might be TRBD2 (5 bases). CDR1 MNHEY and CDR2 SVGAGI come from the germline V gene. The CDR3 contains 14 residues. Trimming took off 0 bases at V and 7 bases at J, with 9 bases between the two ends.

The rearrangement uses TRBV19 and TRBJ1-4; D gene uncertain. V shed 6 bases and J shed 8 bases, with 13 bases lying between them. Germline V gene lookup returns CDR1 LNHDA and CDR2 SQIVND (reference sequence). This CDR3 has 13 residues. In DNA form, the CDR3 reads TGTGCCAGTAGCTCGCCCTATCGAGAAAAACTGTTTTTT. It translates to CASSSPYREKLFF.

The rearrangement joins TRBV5-1 to TRBJ2-5, with 8 bases identical to TRBD2. J lost 0 bases, V lost 8 bases, and 12 bases had no gene match. From germline, CDR1 is SGHRS and CDR2 YFSETQ. This CDR3 has 16 amino acids. CDR3 loop: CASHFLETSDQETQYF. The DNA of the CDR3 is TGCGCCAGTCACTTCCTAGAGACTAGCGACCAAGAGACCCAGTACTTC.

This clone was seen a few times. This sample includes further DNA sequences coding for the same CDR3. The chain couples TRBV7-2 to TRBJ2-1; tentative D call: TRBD2 (6 bases). The germline V and J ends were trimmed by 1 base and 3 bases, with 10 bases remaining between them. The CDR3 is 15 residues long. Germline V lookup: CDR1 SGHTA, CDR2 FQGNSA. CDR3 loop: CASSLGLASYNEQFF. Written as DNA, the CDR3 is TGTGCCAGCAGCTTAGGGCTAGCGAGCTACAATGAGCAGTTCTTC.

The chain combines TRBV28 with TRBJ1-5; D possibly corresponds to TRBD1 (5 bases). With 5 bases removed from V and 4 bases from J, the gap between germline ends came to 18 bases. The CDR3 spans 16 residues. Germline lookup yields CDR1 MDHEN and CDR2 SYDVKM. The CDR3 bases are TGTGCCAGCAGTGGACTGATAGGGACTAGGAATCAGCCCCAGCATTTT. Protein: CASSGLIGTRNQPQHF.

The chain couples TRBV6-5 to TRBJ2-1; TRBD2 agrees at 8 bases. CDR3 length: 16 residues. V was pared by 0 bases and J by 4 bases, with 5 bases of the junction left unmatched. Germline lookup yields CDR1 MNHEY and CDR2 SVGAGI. CDR3 sequence: CASSYSLTSVYNEQFF. The CDR3 nucleotides are TGTGCCAGCAGTTACTCGCTGACTAGCGTATACAATGAGCAGTTCTTC.